This T cell receptor beta chain is from a study of cutaneous CD30+ T cell lymphoproliferative disorder and hepatitis E (dated 2018 in TCRdb). The protocol used for the library was the immunoSEQ multiplex PCR assay. TCRdb holds this immuneACCESS table with in-frame rearrangements only. Some clones are missing; in checked studies, unresolved V genes explain under half, and the rest has no known cause. The sample table holds 7,000 to 9,000 clones, of which around 74% were seen once. Jointly, the top ten make up approximately 1.2% of the sample. With regard to this clone: Its antigen remains undetermined. No clone much larger than this one lies a single base away; base qualities are absent.

A distance of 14 bases separates the germline ends of V and J, which lose 4 bases and 5 bases respectively. The CDR3 holds 15 amino acids from the cysteine to the phenylalanine. Only the CDR3 portion is preserved as DNA: 45 bases, with reading frame beginning at the first base. Reading the germline V gene (reference sequence) gives CDR1 LNHDA and CDR2 SQIVND. The source of this sequence is a human donor with a cutaneous T cell lymphoproliferative disorder associated with hepatitis E virus. The sequenced sample consisted of blood. The chain was built from TRBV19 and TRBJ2-2; the D gene is unclear. Here is the DNA: TGTGCCAGTAGTAGTTCGTCCTCGTGGACCGGGGAGCTGTTTTTT. It specifies CASSSSSSWTGELFF.